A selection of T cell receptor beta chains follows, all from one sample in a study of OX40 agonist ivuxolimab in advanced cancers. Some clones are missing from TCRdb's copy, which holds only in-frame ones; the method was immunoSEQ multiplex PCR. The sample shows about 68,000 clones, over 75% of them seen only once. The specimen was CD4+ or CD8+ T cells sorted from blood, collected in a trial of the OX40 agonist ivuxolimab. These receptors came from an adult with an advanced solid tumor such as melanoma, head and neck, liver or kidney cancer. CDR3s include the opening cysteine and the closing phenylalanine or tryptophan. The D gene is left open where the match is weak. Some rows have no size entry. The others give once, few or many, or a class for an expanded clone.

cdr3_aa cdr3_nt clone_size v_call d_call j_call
CASSEDRAYEQYF TGTGCCAGCAGTGAAGACAGAGCCTACGAGCAGTACTTC . TRBV6-1 . TRBJ2-7
CASSSGGQETQYF TGCGCCAGCAGCAGTGGAGGGCAAGAGACCCAGTACTTC few TRBV5-1 . TRBJ2-5
CASSLETGPFLVNEQFF TGTGCCAGCAGCTTGGAGACAGGGCCCTTTCTAGTTAATGAGCAGTTCTTC . TRBV5-4 TRBD1 TRBJ2-1
CASSGAMVDNEQFF TGTGCCAGCAGTGGCGCGATGGTGGACAATGAGCAGTTCTTC . TRBV2 . TRBJ2-1
CASSIEGYGPYGYTF TGTGCCAGTAGTATAGAGGGGTACGGCCCCTATGGCTACACCTTC . TRBV19 . TRBJ1-2
CASSSWGLSGNTIYF TGTGCCAGCAGCTCGTGGGGCCTCTCTGGAAACACCATATATTTT . TRBV5-6 . TRBJ1-3
CASSLRRTDEAFF TGTGCCAGCAGCTTACGCCGGACAGATGAAGCTTTCTTT . TRBV7-9 . TRBJ1-1
CASSTGGKLFF TGTGCCAGCAGTACAGGGGGAAAACTGTTTTTT . TRBV2 TRBD1 TRBJ1-4
CASSFPSGGINEQFF TGTGCCAGCAGCTTTCCTAGCGGGGGGATCAATGAGCAGTTCTTC once TRBV5-4 TRBD2 TRBJ2-1
CASSLEPGGNEKLFF TGCGCCAGCAGCTTGGAGCCAGGGGGGAATGAAAAACTGTTTTTT . TRBV5-1 TRBD1 TRBJ1-4
CASSLSQNTEAFF TGTGCCAGCAGCTTATCACAGAACACTGAAGCTTTCTTT . TRBV11-3 . TRBJ1-1
CATNWMAPTEAFF TGTGCCACCAATTGGATGGCGCCCACTGAAGCTTTCTTT . TRBV28 . TRBJ1-1
CASSLGEREKTDTQYF TGTGCCAGCAGCTTGGGGGAGCGAGAAAAAACAGATACGCAGTATTTT . TRBV11-3 . TRBJ2-3
CASSLQDYYGYTF TGCGCCAGCAGCTTGCAGGACTACTATGGCTACACCTTC . TRBV5-1 . TRBJ1-2
CASSLGDRRNTEAFF TGTGCCAGCAGCTTAGGTGACAGGAGAAACACTGAAGCTTTCTTT . TRBV7-2 . TRBJ1-1
CATRDRGPGQSNQPQHF TGTGCCACCAGGGACAGGGGGCCCGGACAAAGCAATCAGCCCCAGCATTTT . TRBV15 TRBD1 TRBJ1-5
CAIRGSSDPYGYTF TGTGCCATCAGGGGGAGCAGTGACCCCTATGGCTACACCTTC . TRBV10-3 . TRBJ1-2
CASSLIPGTGSGETQYF TGTGCCAGCAGCTTAATCCCGGGTACGGGGTCTGGCGAGACCCAGTACTTC . TRBV5-5 . TRBJ2-5
CASSLMTSGDNNEQFF TGCGCCAGCAGCTTAATGACTAGCGGGGATAACAATGAGCAGTTCTTC few TRBV5-1 TRBD2 TRBJ2-1
CASRPRAGGYGYTF TGTGCCAGCAGACCTAGGGCAGGGGGTTATGGCTACACCTTC . TRBV6-5 TRBD1 TRBJ1-2
CASSQGDSSYNEQFF TGCGCCAGCAGCCAAGGGGATAGCTCCTACAATGAGCAGTTCTTC . TRBV4-3 . TRBJ2-1
CASSTPEGTFPEQYF TGTGCCAGCAGCACCCCCGAGGGGACCTTTCCCGAGCAGTACTTC . TRBV6-5 . TRBJ2-7
CASSGAGFPTTRDLVKLFF TGCGCCAGCAGTGGAGCTGGGTTTCCCACAACTAGGGATCTTGTAAAACTGTTTTTT . TRBV10-1 . TRBJ1-4
CASSLGPGVDEQYF TGTGCCAGCAGCTTAGGGCCGGGGGTCGACGAGCAGTACTTC . TRBV7-3 . TRBJ2-7
CASSLRGDTEAFF TGTGCCAGCAGCTTAAGAGGGGACACTGAAGCTTTCTTT . TRBV7-9 . TRBJ1-1
CASNGAGRPQETQYF TGTGCCAGCAACGGCGCCGGCAGGCCCCAAGAGACCCAGTACTTC . TRBV6-1 . TRBJ2-5
CASSLGRRVYEQYF TGTGCCAGCAGCTTAGGAAGACGGGTCTACGAGCAGTACTTC . TRBV7-2 . TRBJ2-7
CASSERDSIHTF TGTGCCAGCAGTGAGAGGGACAGTATCCACACCTTC . TRBV2 TRBD1 TRBJ1-2
CASSLTSQRGETQYF TGTGCCAGCAGCTTAACTAGCCAGCGAGGGGAGACCCAGTACTTC . TRBV7-2 . TRBJ2-5
CASSSWDGTYEQYF TGTGCCAGCAGCTCATGGGACGGAACCTACGAGCAGTACTTC once TRBV5-4 . TRBJ2-7
CASSELGGNTEAFF TGCGCCAGCAGTGAGTTAGGTGGGAACACTGAAGCTTTCTTT . TRBV10-2 . TRBJ1-1
CASSLGVGLAGEGEQFF TGTGCCAGCAGCTTAGGTGTCGGTCTAGCGGGGGAGGGTGAGCAGTTCTTC . TRBV11-2 TRBD2 TRBJ2-1
CASSGRDVFGEQYF TGTGCCAGCAGCGGCCGGGACGTGTTCGGGGAGCAGTACTTC . TRBV7-9 . TRBJ2-7
CASSFHGELFF TGTGCCAGCAGCTTCCACGGGGAGCTGTTTTTT . TRBV5-8 . TRBJ2-2
CAPESGGAGEQFF TGTGCCCCGGAGAGCGGGGGGGCAGGTGAGCAGTTCTTC . TRBV7-9 TRBD2 TRBJ2-1
CASSSGGRGPF TGTGCCAGCAGTTCTGGGGGTCGCGGGCCCTTC . TRBV28 . TRBJ1-2
CASSPGLIYEQYF TGTGCCAGCAGTCCGGGACTGATCTACGAGCAGTACTTC . TRBV2 . TRBJ2-7
CASSARTDTQYF TGTGCCAGCAGTGCCCGGACAGATACGCAGTATTTT . TRBV2 . TRBJ2-3
CASSSSGGFRTDTQYF TGTGCCAGCAGTTCTAGCGGGGGATTTCGCACAGATACGCAGTATTTT . TRBV2 TRBD2 TRBJ2-3
CAISDTTGSVPGELFF TGTGCCATCAGTGATACGACAGGATCTGTCCCCGGGGAGCTGTTTTTT . TRBV10-3 . TRBJ2-2
CASSLFPGTDTQYF TGCGCCAGCAGCTTATTCCCAGGCACAGATACGCAGTATTTT . TRBV5-1 . TRBJ2-3
CASMFHANTGELFF TGTGCCAGCATGTTCCACGCGAACACCGGGGAGCTGTTTTTT . TRBV2 . TRBJ2-2
CASSLGRALTYEQYF TGCGCCAGCAGCCTAGGTCGGGCCCTCACCTACGAGCAGTACTTC . TRBV5-1 . TRBJ2-7
CASSIRGSGNTIYF TGTGCCAGTAGTATCCGGGGTTCGGGAAACACCATATATTTT . TRBV19 . TRBJ1-3
CASSWTGYQETQYF TGTGCCAGCAGCTGGACAGGGTACCAAGAGACCCAGTACTTC . TRBV25-1 TRBD1 TRBJ2-5
CASSGRLNTEAFF TGTGCCAGCAGCGGGCGGTTGAACACTGAAGCTTTCTTT . TRBV7-2 . TRBJ1-1
CASSDRTAPRELFF TGCGCCAGCAGTGATAGGACGGCGCCCAGGGAGCTGTTTTTT . TRBV10-1 . TRBJ2-2
CASSYSTGTEAFF TGTGCCAGCAGTTACTCGACCGGGACTGAAGCTTTCTTT . TRBV6-5 . TRBJ1-1
CASGLTELNTIYF TGTGCCAGCGGTCTGACCGAATTGAACACCATATATTTT . TRBV11-2 . TRBJ1-3
CASSNRGMNTEAFF TGTGCCAGCAGTAACAGGGGTATGAACACTGAAGCTTTCTTT . TRBV6-5 TRBD1 TRBJ1-1
CASSPLAGLADTQYF TGTGCCAGTAGTCCACTAGCTGGTCTTGCAGATACGCAGTATTTT . TRBV19 . TRBJ2-3
CASREGWGGEQFF TGTGCCAGCAGGGAGGGTTGGGGTGGTGAGCAGTTCTTC . TRBV2 . TRBJ2-1
CASVPPPAGGYNEQFF TGTGCCAGCGTACCCCCGCCAGCCGGGGGTTACAATGAGCAGTTCTTC . TRBV7-2 . TRBJ2-1
CASSEGPNQPQHF TGCGCCAGCAGTGAGGGCCCGAATCAGCCCCAGCATTTT few TRBV10-1 . TRBJ1-5
CASSPGIAGGTDTQYF TGTGCCAGCAGCCCTGGGATAGCGGGGGGCACAGATACGCAGTATTTT . TRBV7-6 TRBD2 TRBJ2-3